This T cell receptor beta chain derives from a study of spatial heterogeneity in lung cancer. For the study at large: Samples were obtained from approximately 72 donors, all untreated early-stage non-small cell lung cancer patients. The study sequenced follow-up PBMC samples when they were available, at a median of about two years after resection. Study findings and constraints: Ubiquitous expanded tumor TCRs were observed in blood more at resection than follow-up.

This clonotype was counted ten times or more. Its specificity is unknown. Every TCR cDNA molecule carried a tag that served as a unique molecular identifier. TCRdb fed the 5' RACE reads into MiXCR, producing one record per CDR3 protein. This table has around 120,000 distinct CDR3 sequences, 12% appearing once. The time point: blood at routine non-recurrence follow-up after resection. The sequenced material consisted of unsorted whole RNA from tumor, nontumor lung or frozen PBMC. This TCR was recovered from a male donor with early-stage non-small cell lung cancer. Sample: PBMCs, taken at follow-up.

CDR3 amino acids: CSVRDSWDYGYTF. The CDR3 region has the DNA TGCAGCGTGCGGGACAGCTGGGACTATGGCTACACCTTC. V is TRBV29-1 and J is TRBJ1-2, with 7 bases that match TRBD1. CDR1 SQVTM and CDR2 ANQGSEA come from the germline V gene. V gave up 6 bases and J gave up 3 bases; unmatched junction bases: 7. This CDR3 is 13 amino acids long.